This T cell receptor beta chain appears in the sequencing data of a study of cytomegalovirus exposure and HLA in healthy donors. The CDR3 totals 12 residues. Germline lookup yields CDR1 SGHDN and CDR2 FVKESK. The V gene lost 5 bases and the J gene lost 8 bases, with 12 bases spanning the gap. Libraries were prepared by immunoSEQ multiplex PCR; TCRdb keeps only in-frame clonotypes and omits some of them. The table has some 200,000 clones, around nine tenths seen once. The sequenced sample was PBMCs. The V and J genes are TRBV14 and TRBJ1-2, with D possibly TRBD1 on 6 matching bases. The sequence was obtained from a woman younger than 30 in good health and CMV-seronegative. CDR3 bases: TGTGCCAGCAGCGAGTTGGGGGCCGGCTACACCTTC. Translation: CASSELGAGYTF. Filled out from reference TRBV14 and TRBJ1-2, the complete variable domain reads EAGVTQFPSHSVIEKGQTVTLRCDPISGHDNLYWYRRVMGKEIKFLLHFVKESKQDESGMPNNRFLAERTGGTYSTLKVQPAELEDSGVYFCASSELGAGYTFGSGTRLTVV.